Shown below are 3 T cell receptor beta chains from a single sample sequenced in a study of blood T cell repertoires in COVID-19. Sequenced by immunoSEQ multiplex PCR; TCRdb stores in-frame clones only, minus some. The sample holds roughly 120,000 clones, 90% seen once. The sequenced sample was peripheral blood. The receptors derive from a woman aged 55-70 years with COVID-19, enrolled during active disease.

The chain combines TRBV5-5 with TRBJ2-1, with TRBD1 matching 7 bases. The V gene end was trimmed by 2 bases and the J gene end by 3 bases; junction bases not matched to a gene: 5. Germline lookup yields CDR1 SGHKS and CDR2 YYEKEE (reference sequence). This CDR3 contains 15 residues. The CDR3 DNA follows: TGTGCCAGCAGCTTCGAACAGGGGCTCTACAATGAGCAGTTCTTC. Translating it yields CASSFEQGLYNEQFF.

J is TRBJ1-5 and V is TRBV7-2, with D perhaps TRBD1 (5 bases). The germline CDR1 and CDR2 sequences are SGHTA and FQGNSA. The germline V and J ends were trimmed by 2 bases and 10 bases, with 12 bases remaining between them. This CDR3 contains 13 residues. In DNA, the CDR3 is TGTGCCAGCAGCTTAACAGGCTTGTCCCCCCAGCATTTT. Translated: CASSLTGLSPQHF.

The gene calls are TRBV19 and TRBJ1-6, with no clear D. Germline V gene sequence: CDR1 LNHDA, CDR2 SQIVND (reference sequence). V was clipped by 2 bases and J by 9 bases, with 5 bases between them. The CDR3 contains 12 residues. The CDR3 DNA sequence: TGTGCCAGTAGTATAATCGGTTCACCCCTCCACTTT. It is translated as CASSIIGSPLHF.